Below, 2 T cell receptor beta chains from the same sample are listed, as sequenced in a study of cytomegalovirus exposure and HLA in healthy donors. Primers: 60 Vbeta forward and 13 Jbeta reverse. Data came from immunoSEQ multiplex PCR; TCRdb stores just in-frame clones and leaves some out. The sample comprises 63,000 or so clones, around 77% of which are singletons, and about 4.7% rests with the top ten. The sequencing sample was made of PBMCs. Receptors originate from a woman aged 25 to 39 in good health and CMV-seronegative.

This chain uses TRBV6-5 with TRBJ1-1; D might be TRBD1 (5 bases). The germline V gene has CDR1 MNHEY and CDR2 SVGAGI. V gave up 0 bases and J gave up 4 bases, with 15 bases separating them. CDR3 length: 16 amino acids. CDR3 protein: CASSYSTRGKGTEAFF. The CDR3 coding sequence is TGTGCCAGCAGTTACTCGACTCGGGGGAAGGGCACTGAAGCTTTCTTT.

This clone was recorded only once. J is TRBJ2-7 and V is TRBV11-2, with a weak D call TRBD1 (5 bases). Trimming shortened V by 3 bases and J by 7 bases, and 19 bases separated the two germline ends. Per the germline V gene, CDR1 is SGHAT and CDR2 is FQNNGV. The CDR3 has 15 amino acids. In DNA, the CDR3 is TGTGCCAGCAGCTTTGGTATTTGGGGCCCAGGAGAGCAGTACTTC. Translation: CASSFGIWGPGEQYF.